The T cell receptor (beta chain) described here comes from a study of T cells expressing NK-cell markers. Study-wide background: The TCR beta repertoires originated in sorted CD3+CD56+NKG2C+, CD3+CD56+NKG2C- and CD3+CD56-NKG2C+ T cells.

In regard to this clonotype: Its antigen is as yet unknown.

Overall study findings and caveats: These clonotypes, the leaders elsewhere, also led the CD3+CD56-NKG2C+ fraction in a few donors. The contribution of dominant NKG2C+ clonotypes to CD8+ T cells in five to seven donors was roughly 1.0-7.5%.

TCRdb re-called the 5' RACE reads and gives one entry per CDR3 protein, without DNA. Its clone listing holds tens of thousands of distinct CDR3 sequences. Germline assignment: CDR1 KGHDR and CDR2 SFDVKD. The CDR3 runs 14 residues. This receptor was obtained from a woman between 18 and 70 years old in good health. V usage is TRBV24-1 and J usage is TRBJ2-5; lacking DNA, the TRBD2 call made by TCRdb goes unchecked. The sequenced sample was blood T cells: a sorted CD56 or NKG2C T cell subset, CD4+ or CD8+ T cells, or bulk PBMC T cells (not recorded which). CDR3 protein: CATSDSTRQETQYF.